These 10 T cell receptor beta chains share one sample of origin, sequenced in a study of blood T cells in healthy people across ages (dated by TCRdb to 2015 to 2017). Library creation used 5' RACE. The sequencer was an Illumina HiSeq 2500. A second 7 to 11 cycle PCR used a sample-barcoded 5' primer and a J-beta primer mix. TCRdb handled the public reads itself, with Q25 trimming in fastp and clone calling in MiXCR, and kept productive beta chains. Rows matching on CDR3 protein sequence are summarized as one entry with the most common DNA and genes. The sample has some 920,000 distinct CDR3 sequences on record, roughly 47% of them singletons. The leading ten clones occupy about a fifth of the sample. Sequenced material: blood. Receptors were obtained from a woman in her sixties or seventies in good health.

This chain links TRBV9 with TRBJ2-2, with D possibly matching TRBD2 (6 bases). The CDR3 is made up of 15 amino acids. The germline V gene has CDR1 SGDLS and CDR2 YYNGEE. V lost 7 bases, J lost 4 bases, and 17 bases lay in between. CDR3 region: CASGTLSGATGELFF. The CDR3 DNA follows: TGTGCCAGCGGGACCCTTAGCGGAGCCACCGGGGAGCTGTTTTTT.

V gene TRBV12-3 or TRBV12-4 combines with J gene TRBJ1-6, with D tentatively TRBD1 (6 bases). The CDR3 loop spans 15 amino acids. Trimming removed 6 bases at V and 1 base at J, with 10 bases between. This CDR3 is CASRYRESYNSPLHF. The CDR3 DNA is TGTGCCAGCAGATACAGGGAATCCTATAATTCACCCCTCCACTTT.

The rearrangement uses TRBV4-1 and TRBJ2-7, with TRBD1 matching 8 bases. Germline CDR1 is MGHRA and CDR2 is YSYEKL. V shed 0 bases and J 0 bases; nucleotides not matched to a gene: 7. This CDR3 comprises 17 residues. CDR3 sequence reads: CASSQDEFRGLSYEQYF. The DNA of the CDR3 is TGCGCCAGCAGCCAAGACGAATTCAGGGGGCTCTCCTACGAGCAGTACTTC.

This chain links TRBV4-1 with TRBJ2-1; TRBD2 aligns across 11 bases. Germline CDR1 and CDR2: MGHRA and YSYEKL. The CDR3 sequence is 13 residues long. V shed 3 bases, J shed 15 bases, and the junction held 7 bases outside the gene matches. Here the CDR3 reads CASSQQLAGVVFF. For the CDR3, the DNA is TGCGCCAGCAGCCAGCAACTAGCGGGAGTAGTGTTCTTC.

This clonotype was detected only a few times. The chain uses TRBV6-5 and TRBJ2-3; 8 bases map to TRBD2. This CDR3 spans 15 amino acids. Germline V lookup: CDR1 MNHEY, CDR2 SVGAGI. The J segment lost 2 bases and the V segment lost 2 bases, leaving 3 bases of the junction unmatched. This CDR3 is CASSYSGRITDTQYF. In nucleotides, the CDR3 is TGTGCCAGCAGTTACAGCGGGAGAATCACAGATACGCAGTATTTT.

Only a few counts were recorded for this clonotype. V and J are TRBV10-3 and TRBJ2-7; D may be TRBD1 (6 bases). Germline CDR1 ENHRY, CDR2 SYGVKD. Trimming stripped 7 bases from V and 3 bases from J, with 16 bases between. CDR3 length: 14 amino acids. The CDR3 is CAITRRQDNYEQYF. Here the CDR3 DNA reads TGTGCCATCACCCGGCGACAGGATAACTACGAGCAGTACTTC.

This rearrangement joins TRBV6-5 to TRBJ1-6, with 10 bases that match TRBD1. In germline, CDR1 is MNHEY, CDR2 SVGAGI. The CDR3 length is 14 residues. Trimming removed 5 bases from V and 10 bases from J; junction bases left unmatched: 5. The CDR3 loop reads CASSQGQGISPLHF. The CDR3 bases are TGTGCCAGCAGTCAGGGACAGGGGATATCACCCCTCCACTTT.

This chain connects TRBV2 to TRBJ2-5; weak D call: TRBD2 (6 bases). Gene TRBJ2-7 matches the end of the DNA better, so the J call may be wrong. CDR1 and CDR2 from the germline V gene are SNHLY and FYNNEI. The CDR3 is made up of 12 amino acids. The CDR3 region is CASRAGSDEQYF. The CDR3 bases are TGTGCCAGCCGGGCGGGATCGGACGAGCAGTACTTC.

The V and J genes are TRBV12-3 or TRBV12-4 and TRBJ1-2; 7 bases are shared with TRBD1. This CDR3 is 15 amino acids long. Trimming removed 6 bases from V and 6 bases from J; junction bases left unmatched: 13. The DNA for the CDR3 is TGTGCCAGCAGGCCCGGGACAGTTACTGTCCATGGCTACACCTTC. Protein product: CASRPGTVTVHGYTF.

The rearrangement links TRBV28 to TRBJ1-5; D is undetermined. Germline-derived CDR1 and CDR2 are MDHEN and SYDVKM. V lost 7 bases to trimming and J lost 2 bases, with 9 bases between them. The CDR3 is made up of 13 amino acids. The CDR3 nucleotides read TGTGCCAGCATTCGGGGTGGCAATCAGCCCCAGCATTTT. Encoded protein: CASIRGGNQPQHF.